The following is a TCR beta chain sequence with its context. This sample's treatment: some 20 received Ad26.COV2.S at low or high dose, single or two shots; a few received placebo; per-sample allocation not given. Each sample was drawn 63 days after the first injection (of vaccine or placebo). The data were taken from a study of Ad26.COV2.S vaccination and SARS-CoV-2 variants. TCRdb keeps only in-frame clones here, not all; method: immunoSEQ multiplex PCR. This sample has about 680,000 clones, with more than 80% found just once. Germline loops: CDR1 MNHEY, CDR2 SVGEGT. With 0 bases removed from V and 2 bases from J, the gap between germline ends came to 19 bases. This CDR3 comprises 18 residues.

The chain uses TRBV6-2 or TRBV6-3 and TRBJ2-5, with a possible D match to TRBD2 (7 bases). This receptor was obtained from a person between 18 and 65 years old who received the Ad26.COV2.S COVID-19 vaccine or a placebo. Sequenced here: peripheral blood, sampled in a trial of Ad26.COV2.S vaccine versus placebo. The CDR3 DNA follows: TGTGCCAGCAGTTACTCGGGTCAACTCGAGGGGGGGCAAGAGACCCAGTACTTC. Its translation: CASSYSGQLEGGQETQYF.